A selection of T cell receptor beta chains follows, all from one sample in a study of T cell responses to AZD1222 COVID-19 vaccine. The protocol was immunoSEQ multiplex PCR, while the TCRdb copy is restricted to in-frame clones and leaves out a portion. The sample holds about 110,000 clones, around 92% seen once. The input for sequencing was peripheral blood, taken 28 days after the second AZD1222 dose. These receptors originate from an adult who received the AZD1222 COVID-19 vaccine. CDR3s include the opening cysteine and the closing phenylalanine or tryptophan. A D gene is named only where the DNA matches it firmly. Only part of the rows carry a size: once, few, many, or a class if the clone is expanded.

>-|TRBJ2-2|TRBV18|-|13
CASSPYLEGELFF
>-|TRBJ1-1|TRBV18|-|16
CASSPEWGAPGTEAFF
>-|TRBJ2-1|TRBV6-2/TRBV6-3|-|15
CASSYAGGLPNEQFF
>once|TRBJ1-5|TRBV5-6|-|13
CASSPNRARPQHF
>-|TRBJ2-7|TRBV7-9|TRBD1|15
CASSPRTGGSNEQYF
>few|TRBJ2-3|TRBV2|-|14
CASSESTSRRRLYF
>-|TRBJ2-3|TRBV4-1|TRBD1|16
CASSQAAAGGSDTQYF
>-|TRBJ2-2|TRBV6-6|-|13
CASSAREAGELFF
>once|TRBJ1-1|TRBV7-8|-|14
CASSLRSVGPEAFF
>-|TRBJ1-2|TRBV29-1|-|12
CSVQTANYGYTF
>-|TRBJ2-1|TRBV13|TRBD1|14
CASSSRTGKNEQFF
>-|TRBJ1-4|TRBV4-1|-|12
CASSQAHEKLFF
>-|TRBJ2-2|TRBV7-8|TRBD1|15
CASSLGQGHTGELFF
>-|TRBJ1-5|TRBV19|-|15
CASSIGQGINQPQHF
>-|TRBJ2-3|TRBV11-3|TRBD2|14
CASSPNSGGDTQYF
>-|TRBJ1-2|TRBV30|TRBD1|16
CAWSYTGGPSIYGYTF
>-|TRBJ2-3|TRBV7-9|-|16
CASSQSSNIYTDTQYF
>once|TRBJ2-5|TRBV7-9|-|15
CASSLDRGQGQTQYF
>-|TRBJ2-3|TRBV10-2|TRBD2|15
CASSPGTSGPDTQYF
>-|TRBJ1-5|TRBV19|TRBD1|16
CASSISQGGGNQPQHF
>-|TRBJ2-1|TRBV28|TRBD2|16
CASSKLAGDWDNEQFF
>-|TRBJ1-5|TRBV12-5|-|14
CASQLWGGGQPQHF
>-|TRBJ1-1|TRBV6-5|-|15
CASSYAGGQNTEAFF
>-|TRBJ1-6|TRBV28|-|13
CASSLSGNSPLHF
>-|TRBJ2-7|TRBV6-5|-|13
CASTSRRISEQYF
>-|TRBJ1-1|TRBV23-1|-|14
CASVPGPLNTEAFF
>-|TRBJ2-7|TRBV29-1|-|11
CSAGAQYEQYF
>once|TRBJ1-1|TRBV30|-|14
CAWSAMGAGILAFF
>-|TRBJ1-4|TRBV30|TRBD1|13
CAWSQGGREKLFF
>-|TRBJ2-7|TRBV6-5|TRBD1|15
CASSYGQGVSYEQYF
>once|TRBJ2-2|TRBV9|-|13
CASSGQEAGELFF
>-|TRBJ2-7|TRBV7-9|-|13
CASSLSPGYEQYF
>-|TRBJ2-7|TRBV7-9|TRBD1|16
CASSLASDRGIYEQYF
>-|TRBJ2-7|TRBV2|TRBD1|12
CASSGDRGGQYF
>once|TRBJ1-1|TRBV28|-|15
CASRPIQGKNTEAFF
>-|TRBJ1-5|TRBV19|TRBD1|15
CASSISAGGYQPQHF
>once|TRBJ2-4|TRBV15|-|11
CATSARNIQYF